The clone carrying this T cell receptor beta chain was counted a few times. Unique molecular identifiers were incorporated during preparation of the TCRbeta library. TCRdb analysed the PCR reads with MiXCR anew, one entry per CDR3 protein. The sample shows a few hundred thousand distinct CDR3 sequences, 13% of them seen only once. This entry belongs to a study of T-cell reconstitution after alpha-beta-depleted transplantation in children. This TCR came from a human donor who donated a stem cell graft to a child with Fanconi anemia. The sample consisted of PBMCs, taken from the stem cell graft.

CDR3 bases: TGTGCCAGCCGGGACAGGTGGGAAGAGCAGTTCTTC. It is translated as CASRDRWEEQFF. This chain links TRBV2 with TRBJ2-1; TRBD1 aligns across 8 bases. Germline trimming cut 8 bases from V and 10 bases from J; bases unmatched to any gene: 7. The CDR3 loop spans 12 amino acids. CDR1 SNHLY and CDR2 FYNNEI come from the germline V gene. The variable domain in full, completed from reference TRBV2 and TRBJ2-1, reads EPEVTQTPSHQVTQMGQEVILRCVPISNHLYFYWYRQILGQKVEFLVSFYNNEISEKSEIFDDQFSVERPDGSNFTLKIRSTKLEDSAMYFCASRDRWEEQFFGPGTRLTVL.